This record looks at one T cell receptor (beta chain) sequence and its context. Antigen unknown. V was trimmed by 5 bases and J by 4 bases, leaving 15 bases between them. The CDR3 totals 15 residues. Germline loops: CDR1 SEHNR, CDR2 FQNEAQ (reference sequence). The donors were members of the validation cohort comprising some 130 subjects, separate from the roughly 690-subject first cohort. Data came from immunoSEQ multiplex PCR; TCRdb stores just in-frame clones and leaves some out. The sample has about 140,000 clones; approximately 86% are singletons. The data are from a study of cytomegalovirus exposure and HLA in healthy donors. Broader study findings: The authors listed approximately 150 TCR beta chains as cytomegalovirus-associated.

The genes are TRBV7-9 and TRBJ2-1; tentatively, D is TRBD2 (5 bases). The sample was PBMCs. The clonotype was recovered from a woman under 30 in good health and CMV-seropositive. CDR3 sequence: CASSPSAGEYNEQFF. CDR3 bases: TGTGCCAGCAGCCCCTCGGCGGGCGAGTACAATGAGCAGTTCTTC.